The rows below give T cell receptor beta chains drawn from one sample of a study of T cells in Graves' hyperthyroidism and ophthalmopathy. Each CDR3 protein gets one entry after TCRdb re-called the multiplex PCR reads with MiXCR. This sample carries some 760,000 distinct CDR3 sequences, about 14% of them seen once, and the ten largest clones take roughly 10%. Sequenced sample: blood. Every receptor here comes from a woman between 18 and 29 years old with Graves' hyperthyroidism. Both conserved end residues are part of each CDR3. Fields, in order: D gene, V gene, clone size, J gene, CDR3 protein, CDR3 DNA. D genes are given only for firm matches. The size entry is marked missing in some rows and otherwise reads once, few, many or a size class.

d_call: -; v_call: TRBV10-2; clone_size: -; j_call: TRBJ2-5; cdr3_aa: CASWTVQEAPYQETQYF; cdr3_nt: TGCGCCAGCTGGACCGTACAAGAAGCCCCCTATCAAGAGACCCAGTACTTC
d_call: -; v_call: TRBV19; clone_size: once; j_call: TRBJ2-5; cdr3_aa: CASSTDDITQETQYF; cdr3_nt: TGTGCCAGTAGTACCGACGATATTACCCAAGAGACCCAGTACTTC
d_call: -; v_call: TRBV7-8; clone_size: -; j_call: TRBJ2-7; cdr3_aa: CASSLEDLQHYEQYF; cdr3_nt: TGTGCCAGCAGCTTAGAGGACTTACAACATTACGAGCAGTACTTC
d_call: TRBD2; v_call: TRBV9; clone_size: -; j_call: TRBJ2-1; cdr3_aa: CASSVGGLAGVREQFF; cdr3_nt: TGTGCCAGCAGCGTGGGAGGACTAGCGGGAGTTCGTGAGCAGTTCTTC
d_call: TRBD2; v_call: TRBV12-3/TRBV12-4; clone_size: -; j_call: TRBJ2-7; cdr3_aa: CASSFGAGRANYEQYF; cdr3_nt: TGTGCCAGCAGTTTCGGTGCCGGGAGGGCCAACTACGAGCAGTACTTC
d_call: -; v_call: TRBV11-1; clone_size: many; j_call: TRBJ2-1; cdr3_aa: CASSLKRNAYNEQFF; cdr3_nt: TGTGCCAGCAGCTTAAAGCGGAATGCCTACAATGAGCAGTTCTTC
d_call: -; v_call: TRBV4-3; clone_size: few; j_call: TRBJ2-3; cdr3_aa: CASSQSLGDTQYF; cdr3_nt: TGCGCCAGCAGCCAATCACTGGGGGATACGCAGTATTTT
d_call: -; v_call: TRBV6-1; clone_size: few; j_call: TRBJ2-7; cdr3_aa: CASSPRGSRNYEQYF; cdr3_nt: TGTGCCAGCAGCCCCCGGGGGAGTAGGAACTACGAGCAGTACTTC
d_call: TRBD1; v_call: TRBV12-3/TRBV12-4; clone_size: many; j_call: TRBJ2-1; cdr3_aa: CASSPGGSYNEQFF; cdr3_nt: TGTGCCAGCAGTCCAGGGGGCTCCTACAATGAGCAGTTCTTC
d_call: TRBD1; v_call: TRBV6-5; clone_size: -; j_call: TRBJ1-5; cdr3_aa: CASSYSGQGGQPQHF; cdr3_nt: TGTGCCAGCAGTTACTCCGGACAGGGGGGTCAGCCCCAGCATTTT
d_call: -; v_call: TRBV29-1; clone_size: -; j_call: TRBJ2-3; cdr3_aa: CSVATSTDTQYF; cdr3_nt: TGCAGCGTTGCGACCAGCACAGATACGCAGTATTTT
d_call: -; v_call: TRBV30; clone_size: many; j_call: TRBJ1-1; cdr3_aa: CAWSVRKKGPEAFF; cdr3_nt: TGTGCCTGGAGTGTACGGAAGAAGGGGCCTGAAGCTTTCTTT
d_call: -; v_call: TRBV19; clone_size: -; j_call: TRBJ2-3; cdr3_aa: CASSTSGLADTQYF; cdr3_nt: TGTGCCAGTAGTACATCAGGGTTGGCAGATACGCAGTATTTT
d_call: -; v_call: TRBV2; clone_size: many; j_call: TRBJ2-1; cdr3_aa: CASNEQGSYNEQFF; cdr3_nt: TGTGCCAGCAATGAACAGGGTTCATACAATGAGCAGTTCTTC
d_call: -; v_call: TRBV30; clone_size: many; j_call: TRBJ2-2; cdr3_aa: CAWSVGQKNTGELFF; cdr3_nt: TGTGCCTGGAGTGTGGGGCAGAAGAACACCGGGGAGCTGTTTTTT
d_call: TRBD1; v_call: TRBV7-9; clone_size: -; j_call: TRBJ2-7; cdr3_aa: CASSPRDRGPEQYF; cdr3_nt: TGTGCCAGCAGCCCGCGGGACAGGGGGCCCGAGCAGTACTTC
d_call: -; v_call: TRBV13; clone_size: few; j_call: TRBJ1-1; cdr3_aa: CASSFLANRETEAFF; cdr3_nt: TGTGCCAGCAGCTTCTTGGCGAATAGGGAGACTGAAGCTTTCTTT
d_call: -; v_call: TRBV6-2/TRBV6-3; clone_size: -; j_call: TRBJ1-2; cdr3_aa: CASSGQTNYGYTF; cdr3_nt: TGTGCCAGCAGTGGACAAACTAACTATGGCTACACCTTC
d_call: -; v_call: TRBV11-2; clone_size: many; j_call: TRBJ1-3; cdr3_aa: CASSLVLDRRSGNTIYF; cdr3_nt: TGTGCCAGCAGCTTAGTCCTCGACAGGCGCTCTGGAAACACCATATATTTT
d_call: -; v_call: TRBV28; clone_size: many; j_call: TRBJ2-5; cdr3_aa: CASRVPAETQYF; cdr3_nt: TGTGCCAGCAGGGTTCCGGCGGAGACCCAGTACTTC
d_call: -; v_call: TRBV6-1; clone_size: many; j_call: TRBJ2-7; cdr3_aa: CASRPSSYFHEQYF; cdr3_nt: TGTGCCAGCAGGCCATCTAGCTATTTTCACGAGCAGTACTTC
d_call: TRBD1; v_call: TRBV30; clone_size: -; j_call: TRBJ1-2; cdr3_aa: CAWSVSGTGAAGYTF; cdr3_nt: TGTGCCTGGAGTGTATCCGGGACAGGGGCGGCCGGCTACACCTTC
d_call: -; v_call: TRBV7-9; clone_size: few; j_call: TRBJ1-2; cdr3_aa: CASSFVALNYGYTF; cdr3_nt: TGTGCCAGCAGCTTCGTGGCTTTAAACTATGGCTACACCTTC
d_call: TRBD2; v_call: TRBV19; clone_size: -; j_call: TRBJ2-1; cdr3_aa: CASMASGLSSSYNEQFF; cdr3_nt: TGTGCCAGTATGGCTAGCGGGTTATCGAGCTCCTACAATGAGCAGTTCTTC
d_call: TRBD2; v_call: TRBV15; clone_size: many; j_call: TRBJ2-1; cdr3_aa: CATSRDGSGSGDEQFF; cdr3_nt: TGTGCCACCAGCAGAGATGGTAGCGGGAGTGGGGATGAGCAGTTCTTC
d_call: -; v_call: TRBV7-8; clone_size: -; j_call: TRBJ2-2; cdr3_aa: CASSLFLRDTSRELFF; cdr3_nt: TGTGCCAGCAGCTTATTTCTTCGGGACACGAGTAGGGAGCTGTTTTTT
d_call: -; v_call: TRBV30; clone_size: -; j_call: TRBJ2-2; cdr3_aa: CAWRQKGTGELFF; cdr3_nt: TGTGCCTGGAGGCAGAAGGGCACCGGGGAGCTGTTTTTT
d_call: -; v_call: TRBV28; clone_size: many; j_call: TRBJ1-1; cdr3_aa: CASSSASRVPKVTEAFF; cdr3_nt: TGTGCCAGCAGCTCGGCCAGCAGGGTCCCTAAGGTGACTGAAGCTTTCTTT
d_call: -; v_call: TRBV11-2; clone_size: many; j_call: TRBJ2-1; cdr3_aa: CASSLVGRNNEQFF; cdr3_nt: TGTGCCAGCAGCTTAGTTGGTAGGAACAATGAGCAGTTCTTC
d_call: -; v_call: TRBV5-6; clone_size: many; j_call: TRBJ2-7; cdr3_aa: CASSLLTAYEQYF; cdr3_nt: TGTGCCAGCAGCTTGTTGACAGCCTACGAGCAGTACTTC
d_call: -; v_call: TRBV9; clone_size: -; j_call: TRBJ1-1; cdr3_aa: CASRGGGGNTEAFF; cdr3_nt: TGTGCCAGCAGAGGCGGGGGAGGGAACACTGAAGCTTTCTTT
d_call: -; v_call: TRBV29-1; clone_size: few; j_call: TRBJ2-1; cdr3_aa: CSVGIGRGGYNEQFF; cdr3_nt: TGCAGCGTTGGAATCGGACGCGGCGGGTACAATGAGCAGTTCTTC
d_call: -; v_call: TRBV2; clone_size: many; j_call: TRBJ2-3; cdr3_aa: CASSLGLRTTDTQYF; cdr3_nt: TGTGCCAGCAGTCTCGGACTTCGGACCACAGATACGCAGTATTTT
d_call: -; v_call: TRBV2; clone_size: many; j_call: TRBJ2-7; cdr3_aa: CASRWVLYTLSYEQYF; cdr3_nt: TGTGCCAGCAGATGGGTCCTATACACGCTCTCCTACGAGCAGTACTTC
d_call: -; v_call: TRBV7-2; clone_size: many; j_call: TRBJ2-7; cdr3_aa: CASSLARGMLSYEQYF; cdr3_nt: TGTGCCAGCAGCTTAGCGAGAGGAATGCTCTCCTACGAGCAGTACTTC
d_call: -; v_call: TRBV7-8; clone_size: few; j_call: TRBJ2-7; cdr3_aa: CASSLRPGTAEYEQYF; cdr3_nt: TGTGCCAGCAGCTTACGGCCCGGGACCGCTGAGTACGAGCAGTACTTC
d_call: -; v_call: TRBV29-1; clone_size: -; j_call: TRBJ2-5; cdr3_aa: CSVLVVVVLETQYF; cdr3_nt: TGCAGCGTTCTGGTTGTAGTAGTACTGGAGACCCAGTACTTC
d_call: TRBD1; v_call: TRBV20-1; clone_size: few; j_call: TRBJ2-1; cdr3_aa: CSARDYGTGGGYNEQFF; cdr3_nt: TGCAGTGCTAGAGATTACGGGACAGGTGGCGGCTACAATGAGCAGTTCTTC
d_call: -; v_call: TRBV2; clone_size: few; j_call: TRBJ2-1; cdr3_aa: CASSDFTAYNEQFF; cdr3_nt: TGTGCCAGCAGTGACTTCACGGCCTACAATGAGCAGTTCTTC
d_call: -; v_call: TRBV27; clone_size: -; j_call: TRBJ2-1; cdr3_aa: CASSWGGAGNEQFF; cdr3_nt: TGTGCCAGCAGTTGGGGGGGGGCGGGGAATGAGCAGTTCTTC
d_call: -; v_call: TRBV4-1; clone_size: -; j_call: TRBJ2-6; cdr3_aa: CASRYRGANVLTF; cdr3_nt: TGCGCCAGCCGGTACAGGGGGGCCAACGTCCTGACTTTC
d_call: TRBD2; v_call: TRBV10-3; clone_size: -; j_call: TRBJ2-1; cdr3_aa: CATRAGDNEQFF; cdr3_nt: TGTGCCACCCGAGCGGGAGACAATGAGCAGTTCTTC
d_call: -; v_call: TRBV30; clone_size: many; j_call: TRBJ1-5; cdr3_aa: CAWSGGRQPQHF; cdr3_nt: TGTGCCTGGAGTGGAGGTCGACAGCCCCAGCATTTT
d_call: TRBD2; v_call: TRBV2; clone_size: many; j_call: TRBJ2-1; cdr3_aa: CASNLAGGNDEQFF; cdr3_nt: TGTGCCAGCAATCTAGCGGGAGGGAACGATGAGCAGTTCTTC
d_call: -; v_call: TRBV4-1; clone_size: -; j_call: TRBJ2-2; cdr3_aa: CASSQRGRSPNTGELFF; cdr3_nt: TGCGCCAGCAGCCAAAGGGGGAGAAGCCCGAACACCGGGGAGCTGTTTTTT
d_call: TRBD1; v_call: TRBV25-1; clone_size: -; j_call: TRBJ2-5; cdr3_aa: CASSGGQDPRETQYF; cdr3_nt: TGTGCCAGCAGTGGCGGACAGGACCCCCGGGAGACCCAGTACTTC
d_call: -; v_call: TRBV13; clone_size: many; j_call: TRBJ2-1; cdr3_aa: CASSGGAVSSYNEQFF; cdr3_nt: TGTGCCAGCAGCGGAGGAGCGGTTAGCTCCTACAATGAGCAGTTCTTC
d_call: TRBD2; v_call: TRBV28; clone_size: -; j_call: TRBJ2-2; cdr3_aa: CASRHEPGLAGVELTGELFF; cdr3_nt: TGTGCCAGCAGACACGAACCGGGACTAGCGGGGGTCGAACTCACCGGGGAGCTGTTTTTT
d_call: -; v_call: TRBV12-3/TRBV12-4; clone_size: many; j_call: TRBJ2-5; cdr3_aa: CASSDPPARETQYF; cdr3_nt: TGTGCCAGCAGTGACCCTCCAGCAAGAGAGACCCAGTACTTC
d_call: -; v_call: TRBV27; clone_size: many; j_call: TRBJ1-1; cdr3_aa: CASSPRYTGNTEAFF; cdr3_nt: TGTGCCAGCAGTCCCCGATACACAGGCAACACTGAAGCTTTCTTT